This T cell receptor beta chain is from a study of response to subunit inactivated influenza vaccine. General study results and limits: The study's authors posited that every seasonal influenza vaccination enlists few new T cells.

Only a few counts were recorded for this clonotype. Its antigen remains unknown. TCRdb passed the RT-PCR reads through MiXCR, listing each CDR3 protein once. This sample has 800,000 or so distinct CDR3 sequences, with around 20% found just once. The V gene end was trimmed by 2 bases and the J gene end by 4 bases; junction bases not matched to a gene: 9. This CDR3 is 17 amino acids long. Germline lookup yields CDR1 LGHDT and CDR2 YNNKEL (reference sequence). Sequenced here: PBMCs from blood, sampled 5 to 6 days after vaccination. The chain combines TRBV3-1 with TRBJ2-1; 9 bases line up with TRBD1. This receptor was identified in a man between 50 and 59 years old who received an inactivated influenza vaccine. CDR3 DNA: TGTGCCAGCAGCCAATCGGGCGGGACAGGGACTTACAATGAGCAGTTCTTC. Amino acids: CASSQSGGTGTYNEQFF.